What follows is one T cell receptor (beta chain) and its context. Antigen: not known. The sample belongs to a study of Graves' ophthalmopathy and Graves' hyperthyroidism. Regarding the study as a whole: Blood samples also showed most expanded thyroid clonotypes exceeding 0.001 frequency. Predictions made by the model for ophthalmopathy progression reached over 55% sensitivity and about 72% specificity.

The authors amplified TCR beta CDR3 regions, and they did so from RNA transcripts for repertoire sequencing. First-round RT-PCR with HTBI primers preceded a second-round multiplex PCR. TCRdb fed the multiplex PCR reads into MiXCR, producing one record per CDR3 protein. The profile shows 680,000 or so distinct CDR3 sequences, about 20% of them singletons. This CDR3 has 14 residues. The V segment lost 5 bases and the J segment 5 bases; nucleotides outside the gene matches: 6. Germline-derived CDR1 and CDR2 are MDHEN and SYDVKM. The origin of this receptor is a woman under 30 with stable Graves' hyperthyroidism. Some clones in this sample may be carry-over from other donors' samples. The chain employs TRBV28 and TRBJ2-5, with 9 bases matching TRBD1. The sample was peripheral blood. The CDR3 spells CASSQQGAGETQYF. CDR3 coding DNA: TGTGCCAGCAGTCAACAGGGGGCGGGGGAGACCCAGTACTTC.